This entry lists 31 T cell receptor beta chains sequenced from one sample in a study of cytomegalovirus exposure and HLA in healthy donors. The PCR was carried out with 60 Vbeta primers and 13 Jbeta primers. TCRdb's copy holds only in-frame clones and misses some; the assay was immunoSEQ multiplex PCR. The profile shows approximately 190,000 clones, approximately 79% of them singletons. The source material was PBMCs. These receptors were obtained from a man aged 40-55 years in good health and CMV-seropositive.

The chain carries TRBV21-1 and TRBJ1-2; the table's D call of TRBD1 was not tested on the DNA. TRBV21-1 is noted as a pseudogene. The CDR3 loop spans 15 amino acids. DNA of the CDR3: TGTGCCAGCAGCATCCGACAGGGCTCCAACTATGGCTACACCTTC. Its translation: CASSIRQGSNYGYTF.

The chain joins TRBV7-2 to TRBJ1-2; D might be TRBD1 (6 bases). There are 13 residues in the CDR3. Trimming removed 5 bases from V and 3 bases from J, with 10 bases in between. Germline V gene sequence: CDR1 SGHTA, CDR2 FQGNSA. In nucleotides, the CDR3 is TGTGCCAGCAGCGTGGACAGCTACTATGGCTACACCTTC. Its protein product is CASSVDSYYGYTF.

The chain uses TRBV27 and TRBJ2-7; 8 positions agree with TRBD1. With V trimmed by 5 bases and J by 2 bases, 5 bases remained unmatched. The CDR3 contains 14 residues. Germline V CDR1 and CDR2: MNHEY, SMNVEV (reference sequence). CDR3 nucleotides: TGTGCCAGCAGTCCCCCGGACAGGGCCTACGAGCAGTACTTC. As protein: CASSPPDRAYEQYF.

The rearrangement joins TRBV20-1 to TRBJ2-7; D might be TRBD2 (5 bases). This CDR3 has 10 residues. V dropped 4 bases and J dropped 5 bases, with 6 bases sitting between them. Germline CDR1 reads DFQATT; CDR2 reads SNEGSKA (reference sequence). This CDR3 is CSATGNEQYF. CDR3 DNA: TGCAGTGCTACGGGGAACGAGCAGTACTTC.

This clone was seen once. The V gene is TRBV30, the J gene TRBJ1-1, with D possibly being TRBD1 (6 bases). The CDR3 runs to 16 residues. The V gene's germline CDR1 is GTSNPN and CDR2 SVGIG (reference sequence). Trimming left V 8 bases short and J 1 base short, with 23 bases between. CDR3 region: CAGTRRDTRRNTEAFF. CDR3 nucleotide sequence: TGTGCCGGAACCAGACGGGACACCCGCCGGAACACTGAAGCTTTCTTT.

V usage is TRBV7-8 and J usage is TRBJ2-5, with 13 nucleotides matching TRBD2. The CDR3 sequence is 14 residues long. Germline-derived CDR1 and CDR2 are SGHVS and FQNEAQ. V was pared by 5 bases and J by 5 bases, with 2 bases of the junction left unmatched. The CDR3: CASSILAGGETQYF. The CDR3 bases are TGTGCCAGCAGCATACTAGCGGGGGGGGAGACCCAGTACTTC.

V and J are TRBV5-1 and TRBJ1-2; 9 nucleotides match TRBD1. Germline CDR1 is SGHRS and CDR2 is YFSETQ. The CDR3 has 15 amino acids. The ends lost 0 bases at V and 8 bases at J; junction bases unmatched: 8. CDR3 loop: CASSLADWDRVGYTF. Written as DNA, the CDR3 is TGCGCCAGCAGCTTGGCCGACTGGGACAGGGTCGGCTACACCTTC.

This chain connects TRBV11-2 to TRBJ2-5, with 9 bases lining up with TRBD1. CDR3 size: 15 residues. The germline CDR1 and CDR2 sequences are SGHAT and FQNNGV. V trimming: 2 bases; J trimming: 3 bases; junction bases outside the gene matches: 4. Here the CDR3 reads CASSLMTGGKETQYF. The CDR3 DNA sequence: TGTGCCAGCAGCTTAATGACAGGGGGGAAAGAGACCCAGTACTTC. Full variable domain (missing parts from reference TRBV11-2 and TRBJ2-5): EAGVAQSPRYKIIEKRQSVAFWCNPISGHATLYWYQQILGQGPKLLIQFQNNGVVDDSQLPKDRFSAERLKGVDSTLKIQPAKLEDSAVYLCASSLMTGGKETQYFGPGTRLLVL.

This clone has more than one count but fewer than ten. The J gene is TRBJ1-4, the V gene TRBV5-1; D ambiguous. This CDR3 comprises 14 residues. The germline V and J ends were trimmed by 1 base and 5 bases, with 9 bases remaining between them. CDR1 SGHRS and CDR2 YFSETQ come from the germline V gene. The CDR3 is CASSLQLPNEKLFF. In DNA, the CDR3 is TGCGCCAGCAGCTTGCAACTTCCCAATGAAAAACTGTTTTTT.

The V gene is TRBV19, the J gene TRBJ1-2, with D possibly being TRBD1 (5 bases). CDR1 is LNHDA, CDR2 SQIVND, per germline (reference sequence). The germline V and J ends were trimmed by 3 bases and 4 bases, with 12 bases remaining between them. CDR3 size: 14 residues. This CDR3 is CASSITDSSYGYTF. CDR3 DNA sequence: TGTGCCAGTAGTATTACAGACAGTTCCTATGGCTACACCTTC.

This clone was counted a few times. V gene TRBV4-1 combines with J gene TRBJ1-5; TRBD1 agrees at 9 bases. CDR1 is MGHRA and CDR2 is YSYEKL in the germline V gene. Germline trimming cut 0 bases from V and 5 bases from J; bases unmatched to any gene: 2. The CDR3 spans 15 residues. Here the CDR3 reads CASSQEGDRDQPQHF. CDR3 in DNA: TGCGCCAGCAGCCAAGAAGGGGACAGGGATCAGCCCCAGCATTTT.

The chain recombines TRBV5-1 with TRBJ2-2; TRBD2 might be the D (5 bases). Trimming took off 0 bases at V and 0 bases at J, with 9 bases between the two ends. The V gene's germline CDR1 is SGHRS and CDR2 YFSETQ. The CDR3 is made up of 16 amino acids. The CDR3 loop is CASSLEPGTNTGELFF. In DNA, the CDR3 is TGCGCCAGCAGCTTGGAACCGGGAACGAACACCGGGGAGCTGTTTTTT.

About this clone: The junction shows a germline mismatch at one end, possibly a read error. The gene calls are TRBV7-9 and TRBJ2-7, with TRBD1 as a possible D gene (6 bases). CDR3 size: 15 residues. Germline CDR1 and CDR2: SEHNR and FQNEAQ (reference sequence). CDR3 in DNA: TGTTCCAGCAGCCGGACCAGGGGACATGACTACGAGCAGTACTTC. Amino acids: CSSSRTRGHDYEQYF.

The chain joins TRBV5-1 to TRBJ1-2; the D is unclear. Germline V gene data show CDR1 as SGHRS and CDR2 as YFSETQ. The CDR3 contains 15 residues. Deletions cut 3 bases from V and 8 bases from J, with 20 bases between. Here the CDR3 DNA reads TGCGCCAGCAGCTCGCCAGTCCGAGGAAAAACCGGCTACACCTTC. Translating it yields CASSSPVRGKTGYTF.

This clone appeared a single time. The chain has TRBV28 and TRBJ2-7; 8 bases line up with TRBD2. Germline V gene sequence: CDR1 MDHEN, CDR2 SYDVKM. The V gene end was trimmed by 8 bases and the J gene end by 3 bases; junction bases not matched to a gene: 9. The CDR3 loop spans 14 amino acids. The CDR3 spells CASGSGGRVYEQYF. DNA for the CDR3: TGTGCCAGCGGATCGGGGGGGAGGGTCTACGAGCAGTACTTC.

This sequence joins TRBV18 and TRBJ2-4, with 8 bases that match TRBD2. V dropped 5 bases and J dropped 6; count of bases not matched to a gene: 15. Germline-derived CDR1 and CDR2 are KGHSH and LQKENI. The CDR3 is 17 residues long. Here the CDR3 reads CASSGRGSGGEGNIQYF. The CDR3 bases are TGTGCCAGCTCAGGAAGGGGCAGCGGGGGAGAGGGAAACATTCAGTACTTC.

The V gene is TRBV5-4, the J gene TRBJ2-7; D is uncertain. Germline-derived CDR1 and CDR2 are SGHNT and YYREEE (reference sequence). V was pared by 0 bases and J by 3 bases, with 4 bases between. The CDR3 contains 12 residues. The CDR3 region is CASSLDNYEQYF. The CDR3 DNA reads TGTGCCAGCAGCTTGGACAACTACGAGCAGTACTTC.

The chain is built from TRBV15 and TRBJ2-5; tentative D call: TRBD2 (5 bases). Trimming shortened V by 6 bases and J by 5 bases, and 16 bases separated the two germline ends. The germline V gene has CDR1 LNHNV and CDR2 YYDKDF (reference sequence). The CDR3 is 14 amino acids. The CDR3 spells CATRSGRGSETQYF. The CDR3 DNA sequence: TGTGCCACCAGGTCCGGAAGAGGGAGTGAGACCCAGTACTTC.

This chain connects TRBV27 to TRBJ2-7, with D tentatively TRBD2 (6 bases). Germline CDR1 MNHEY, CDR2 SMNVEV (reference sequence). The CDR3 is made up of 15 amino acids. Trimming cost V 7 bases and J 4 bases, with 20 bases left between them. The CDR3, as DNA: TGTGCCAGCAACTACGGGGGACGCCCTCCTTACGAGCAGTACTTC. Its translation is CASNYGGRPPYEQYF.

The chain employs TRBV29-1 and TRBJ1-4; D not resolved. CDR1 and CDR2 from the germline V gene are SQVTM and ANQGSEA. The CDR3 has 12 amino acids. Trimming took off 3 bases at V and 8 bases at J, with 10 bases between the two ends. The CDR3 DNA is TGCAGCGTTGAGCCGACGGGAGAAAAACTGTTTTTT. Its protein is CSVEPTGEKLFF.

The CDR3 sequence is CASRPGGGYEQYF. For the CDR3, the DNA is TGTGCCAGCAGGCCTGGGGGGGGGTACGAGCAGTACTTC. The V call is TRBV6-5, the J call TRBJ2-7; 7 bases agree with TRBD2. Looked up from germline, CDR1 is MNHEY and CDR2 is SVGAGI. CDR3 length: 13 residues. V lost 6 bases and J lost 4; bases outside the gene matches: 6.

The rearrangement joins TRBV7-3 to TRBJ2-5; TRBD2 agrees at 10 bases. The CDR3 has 13 residues. CDR1 SGHTA and CDR2 FQGTGA come from the germline V gene. The junction had 2 bases not matched to a gene; V was cut back by 6 bases and J by 4 bases. The chain's CDR3 is CASSSSGGETQYF. The CDR3 DNA follows: TGTGCCAGCAGTTCTAGCGGGGGAGAGACCCAGTACTTC.

The chain recombines TRBV25-1 with TRBJ1-1; no firm D call. Trimming shortened V by 0 bases and J by 4 bases, and 6 bases separated the two germline ends. CDR3 length: 13 residues. Germline-derived CDR1 and CDR2 are MGHDK and SYGVNS. CDR3 region: CASSEYKSTEAFF. Here the CDR3 DNA reads TGTGCCAGCAGTGAATATAAGAGCACTGAAGCTTTCTTT.

The chain combines TRBV27 with TRBJ2-5; 8 positions match TRBD1. CDR3 length: 15 amino acids. J lost 4 bases, V lost 2 bases, and 6 bases had no gene match. Germline-derived CDR1 and CDR2 are MNHEY and SMNVEV (reference sequence). In DNA, the CDR3 is TGTGCCAGCAGTTTAGGGGCAGGGGGCGGAGAGACCCAGTACTTC. Translated, it gives CASSLGAGGGETQYF.

The chain is built from TRBV19 and TRBJ2-2; D is perhaps TRBD1 (6 bases). Between the trimmed V and J ends, which lost 7 bases and 5 bases, there was a span of 17 bases. The V gene's germline CDR1 is LNHDA and CDR2 SQIVND (reference sequence). The CDR3 is made up of 15 amino acids. The CDR3 region has the DNA TGTGCCAGTACCCCCCCCCTAAGGGGGACCGGGGAGCTGTTTTTT. Encoded protein: CASTPPLRGTGELFF.

The chain couples TRBV5-6 to TRBJ2-7, with D maybe TRBD1 (5 bases). Deletions cut 1 base from V and 7 bases from J, with 9 bases between. The CDR3 totals 12 residues. Germline CDR1 is SGHDT and CDR2 is YYEEEE. CDR3: CASSLKGWEQYF. The CDR3 coding sequence is TGTGCCAGCAGCTTGAAGGGGTGGGAGCAGTACTTC.

The chain employs TRBV7-2 and TRBJ1-1, with TRBD1 as a possible D gene (5 bases). The CDR3 totals 12 residues. Germline V gene sequence: CDR1 SGHTA, CDR2 FQGNSA. V lost 4 bases, J lost 3 bases, and 6 bases lay in between. Here the CDR3 reads CASSYRHTEAFF. CDR3 bases: TGTGCCAGCAGCTACAGGCACACTGAAGCTTTCTTT.

V gene TRBV27 combines with J gene TRBJ2-5; D not certain. The closer fit of TRBJ2-7 to the DNA end suggests the J call may be wrong. CDR3 length: 13 residues. Germline CDR1 reads MNHEY; CDR2 reads SMNVEV (reference sequence). CDR3 DNA sequence: TGTGCCACCCGCCCTGCGGCCACCTACGAGCAGTACTTC. Its protein is CATRPAATYEQYF.

The chain carries TRBV7-8 and TRBJ2-1, with D possibly being TRBD1 (5 bases). The germline V gene encodes CDR1 SGHVS and CDR2 FQNEAQ. The CDR3 has 11 residues. V was cut by 5 bases and J by 9 bases, with 8 bases left in between. CDR3 coding DNA: TGTGCCAGCAGCGGAAGGGGTGAGCAGTTCTTC. Protein sequence: CASSGRGEQFF.

The chain couples TRBV9 to TRBJ2-7; TRBD1 is a possible D gene (6 bases). V was trimmed by 4 bases and J by 0 bases, leaving 8 bases between them. CDR1 is SGDLS and CDR2 is YYNGEE in the germline V gene. The CDR3 loop spans 13 amino acids. In DNA form, the CDR3 reads TGTGCCAGCAGCAAGACAGGCTCCTACGAGCAGTACTTC. Encoded protein: CASSKTGSYEQYF.

This chain links TRBV19 with TRBJ2-5, with D possibly being TRBD2 (6 bases). The CDR3 length is 12 residues. Trimming took off 8 bases at V and 0 bases at J, with 7 bases between the two ends. Germline CDR1 is LNHDA and CDR2 is SQIVND (reference sequence). The CDR3 reads CASRDYQETQYF. DNA of the CDR3: TGTGCCAGTCGGGACTACCAAGAGACCCAGTACTTC.